Presented here are 30 T cell receptor beta chains from one specimen sequenced in a study of T cells in Graves' hyperthyroidism and ophthalmopathy. Amplification of TCR beta CDR3 regions used RNA as the template. Using the HTBI primer set, a first-round RT-PCR was run on the TCR CDR3. In TCRdb, the multiplex PCR reads were re-called with MiXCR into one record per CDR3 protein. Of some 620,000 distinct CDR3 sequences listed, under 20% are singletons. The sequenced sample consisted of blood. These receptor sequences come from a woman in her 30s with Graves' hyperthyroidism.

This clonotype turned up a few times. V gene TRBV6-1 combines with J gene TRBJ1-1, with no clear D. The CDR3 length is 12 residues. CDR1 and CDR2 from the germline V gene are MNHNS and SASEGT. Trimming shortened V by 5 bases and J by 7 bases, and 11 bases separated the two germline ends. CDR3: CASSRGLNEAFF. CDR3 DNA sequence: TGTGCCAGCAGTCGCGGACTGAATGAAGCTTTCTTT.

The table lists this clonotype with a few counts. J is TRBJ2-7 and V is TRBV20-1; 10 nucleotides align to TRBD2. CDR3 size: 15 residues. In germline, CDR1 is DFQATT, CDR2 SNEGSKA (reference sequence). V dropped 6 bases and J dropped 7; count of bases not matched to a gene: 15. For the CDR3, the DNA is TGCAGTGCCCCGGGTACTAGCGGGATTCCGTGGGAGCAGTACTTC. Protein: CSAPGTSGIPWEQYF.

As regards this clonotype: This could be a read error, since a much larger clone is one nucleotide away. The chain carries TRBV30 and TRBJ2-3, with D maybe TRBD2 (6 bases). CDR3 length equals 16 residues. CDR1 is GTSNPN and CDR2 is SVGIG in the germline V gene (reference sequence). The DNA for the CDR3 is TGTGCCCGGAGTGATGGGACGTCGACGGGAGCAGATACGCAGTATTTT. Protein sequence: CARSDGTSTGADTQYF.

This clonotype was picked up a small number of times. The V call is TRBV5-5, the J call TRBJ2-1, with a possible D match to TRBD2 (6 bases). Germline CDR1 is SGHKS and CDR2 is YYEKEE (reference sequence). With 7 bases removed from V and 0 bases from J, the gap between germline ends came to 8 bases. CDR3 length equals 13 residues. In DNA form, the CDR3 reads TGTGCCAGCTTCGGGAGCTCCTACAATGAGCAGTTCTTC. Translation gives CASFGSSYNEQFF.

The CDR3 region has the DNA TGCGCCAGCAGCCTACCGACTAGCGGGAGTGATGAGCAGTTCTTC. Translated: CASSLPTSGSDEQFF. This rearrangement joins TRBV5-1 to TRBJ2-1, with 12 nucleotides matching TRBD2. The CDR3 runs 15 residues. Germline V gene lookup returns CDR1 SGHRS and CDR2 YFSETQ. Trimming cost V 4 bases and J 8 bases; bases outside gene matches: 7. The full variable domain, in which reference TRBV5-1 and TRBJ2-1 provide the parts outside the CDR3, is KAGVTQTPRYLIKTRGQQVTLSCSPISGHRSVSWYQQTPGQGLQFLFEYFSETQRNKGNFPGRFSGRQFSNSRSEMNVSTLELGDSALYLCASSLPTSGSDEQFFGPGTRLTVL.

The chain couples TRBV4-1 to TRBJ2-7; tentative D call: TRBD2 (6 bases). CDR3 size: 16 residues. The germline CDR1 and CDR2 sequences are MGHRA and YSYEKL. The germline V and J ends were trimmed by 0 bases and 7 bases, with 19 bases remaining between them. The CDR3 DNA reads TGCGCCAGCAGCCAAGACGAAGGTAGCGGAGGGGATGAGCAGTACTTC. It is translated as CASSQDEGSGGDEQYF.

The gene calls are TRBV6-1 and TRBJ1-5, with no clear D. This CDR3 has 13 amino acids. Germline V gene sequence: CDR1 MNHNS, CDR2 SASEGT. Deletions cut 6 bases from V and 2 bases from J, with 8 bases between. CDR3 amino acids: CASRREGNQPQHF. In DNA, the CDR3 is TGTGCCAGCAGGCGGGAGGGCAATCAGCCCCAGCATTTT.

The V call is TRBV2, the J call TRBJ2-1, with D tentatively TRBD1 (6 bases). The CDR3 sequence is 14 residues long. The V end was cut by 0 bases, the J end by 6 bases, with 9 bases between. CDR1 and CDR2 from the germline V gene are SNHLY and FYNNEI. This CDR3 reads CASSEAGTPNEQFF. CDR3 DNA sequence: TGTGCCAGCAGTGAAGCGGGGACACCCAATGAGCAGTTCTTC.

Of note for this clonotype: This sequence may be a read error, since a much larger clone differs from it by one base. The V gene is TRBV2, the J gene TRBJ1-1; unclear D gene. The V end was cut by 0 bases, the J end by 11 bases, with 7 bases between. The CDR3 is 11 residues long. From germline, CDR1 is SNHLY and CDR2 FYNNEI. The CDR3 spells CASSEADFAFF. CDR3 sequence (DNA): TGTGCCAGCAGTGAAGCCGATTTCGCTTTCTTT.

This clonotype has ten or more counts. The V call is TRBV7-2, the J call TRBJ2-7, with D possibly being TRBD2 (6 bases). There are 15 residues in the CDR3. CDR1 is SGHTA and CDR2 is FQGNSA in the germline V gene. The V and J ends lost 5 bases and 0 bases respectively, with 14 bases between them. The CDR3 region is CASSPLAVGSYEQYF. The CDR3 coding sequence is TGTGCCAGCAGCCCCTTAGCGGTTGGCTCCTACGAGCAGTACTTC.

This chain uses TRBV28 with TRBJ2-2; D unresolved. Trimming left V 3 bases short and J 0 bases short, with 8 bases between. The germline V gene encodes CDR1 MDHEN and CDR2 SYDVKM. This CDR3 region has 15 residues. The CDR3, as DNA: TGTGCCAGCAGTTTCCACACGGCGAACACCGGGGAGCTGTTTTTT. Its protein is CASSFHTANTGELFF.

This clonotype was seen a handful of times. The gene calls are TRBV6-1 and TRBJ1-5; D call uncertain. The CDR3 runs 12 residues. V was cut by 5 bases and J by 4 bases, with 6 bases left in between. The germline V gene has CDR1 MNHNS and CDR2 SASEGT. CDR3 bases: TGTGCCAGCAGTACCAGGAATCAGCCCCAGCATTTT. Translation gives CASSTRNQPQHF.

This clonotype was observed a few times. The chain employs TRBV6-1 and TRBJ2-1; D is perhaps TRBD1 (5 bases). Looked up from germline, CDR1 is MNHNS and CDR2 is SASEGT. The CDR3 sequence is 13 residues long. V gave up 6 bases and J gave up 8 bases, with 14 bases separating them. The CDR3 protein is CASRPFRDYEQFF. CDR3 coding DNA: TGTGCCAGCAGGCCGTTCAGGGATTATGAGCAGTTCTTC.

V is TRBV28 and J is TRBJ1-2; D uncertain. Germline values: CDR1 MDHEN, CDR2 SYDVKM. V lost 6 bases and J 8 bases, leaving 16 bases between the germline ends. This CDR3 comprises 13 residues. CDR3 region: CASSSWLAEGYTF. The CDR3 DNA sequence: TGTGCCAGCAGCTCGTGGCTCGCTGAGGGCTACACCTTC.

The table lists this clonotype with a few counts. The rearrangement uses TRBV19 and TRBJ1-5; D remains unclear. Germline values: CDR1 LNHDA, CDR2 SQIVND (reference sequence). Trimming took off 5 bases at V and 0 bases at J, with 11 bases between the two ends. The CDR3 has 15 residues. CDR3 sequence (DNA): TGTGCCAGTAGTGCCCGGCCTTATAGCAATCAGCCCCAGCATTTT. It encodes CASSARPYSNQPQHF.

This clonotype has a count of ten or more. The rearrangement joins TRBV24-1 to TRBJ2-1; unclear D gene. Germline V lookup: CDR1 KGHDR, CDR2 SFDVKD. This CDR3 is 14 amino acids long. Trimming left V 0 bases short and J 3 bases short, with 5 bases between. The CDR3: CATSDLYGYNEQFF. CDR3 DNA: TGTGCCACCAGTGATTTGTACGGCTACAATGAGCAGTTCTTC.

V usage is TRBV20-1 and J usage is TRBJ2-7; possible D gene TRBD1, 6 bases. Germline V gene sequence: CDR1 DFQATT, CDR2 SNEGSKA (reference sequence). The CDR3 spans 14 residues. V shed 4 bases and J shed 0 bases, with 13 bases lying between them. The CDR3 here is CSATSDRSSYEQYF. As DNA, the CDR3 is TGCAGTGCTACTTCCGACAGGAGCTCCTACGAGCAGTACTTC.

CDR3 DNA sequence: TGTGCCAGCAGTCACAGAAGGGGACCCGCGGGTGTAGACGAGCAGTACTTC. Protein: CASSHRRGPAGVDEQYF. This sequence joins TRBV28 and TRBJ2-7; either TRBD1 or TRBD2 may fit D (5 bases each). The CDR3 sequence is 17 residues long. V was trimmed by 5 bases and J by 5 bases, leaving 25 bases between them. CDR1 and CDR2 (germline): MDHEN, SYDVKM.

The V call is TRBV15, the J call TRBJ1-2; D gene unclear. Trimming pared 1 base from V and 6 bases from J, leaving 12 bases between. The CDR3 loop spans 14 amino acids. The germline CDR1 and CDR2 sequences are LNHNV and YYDKDF (reference sequence). The CDR3 DNA reads as TGTGCCACCAGCAGAGGAGAGGGCCGCGATGGCTACACCTTC. Amino acids: CATSRGEGRDGYTF.

Many counts were recorded for this clonotype. A clone one base away is much larger, so this may be a read error. CDR3 bases: TGTGCCAGCAGTAAGAACACTGAAGCTTTCTTT. Residues: CASSKNTEAFF. V is TRBV7-9 and J is TRBJ1-1; D call uncertain. CDR1 SEHNR and CDR2 FQNEAQ come from the germline V gene (reference sequence). CDR3 size: 11 residues. Trimming cost V 6 bases and J 1 base, with 3 bases left between them.

This clonotype was seen a few times. The chain employs TRBV6-5 and TRBJ1-5; no definite D call. Between the trimmed V and J ends, which lost 0 bases and 3 bases, there was a span of 12 bases. The CDR3 consists of 16 residues. In germline, CDR1 is MNHEY, CDR2 SVGAGI. In DNA form, the CDR3 reads TGTGCCAGCAGTTACTCGACAACACTGCCCAATCAGCCCCAGCATTTT. This sequence encodes CASSYSTTLPNQPQHF.

This clonotype was seen more than once but under ten times. The V and J genes are TRBV29-1 and TRBJ2-7; D is unresolved. V lost 0 bases, J lost 3 bases, and 12 bases lay in between. The CDR3 is 14 residues long. Germline V gives CDR1 SQVTM, CDR2 ANQGSEA. In DNA, the CDR3 is TGCAGCGTTGAAGATCCCGACTCTCTCTACGAGCAGTACTTC. Encoded protein: CSVEDPDSLYEQYF.

This clonotype was seen repeatedly, ten times or more. This sequence joins TRBV11-2 and TRBJ2-1, with 10 bases that match TRBD2. CDR3 length equals 15 residues. Germline CDR1 is SGHAT and CDR2 is FQNNGV. The ends lost 1 base at V and 10 bases at J; junction bases unmatched: 7. Written as DNA, the CDR3 is TGTGCCAGCAGCTTAGGGGCTAGCGGGAGCAACGAGCAGTTCTTC. Its protein product is CASSLGASGSNEQFF. Based on the CDR3 plus reference TRBV11-2 and TRBJ2-1, the full variable domain is EAGVAQSPRYKIIEKRQSVAFWCNPISGHATLYWYQQILGQGPKLLIQFQNNGVVDDSQLPKDRFSAERLKGVDSTLKIQPAKLEDSAVYLCASSLGASGSNEQFFGPGTRLTVL.

This clonotype was observed at least ten times. This chain links TRBV11-1 with TRBJ2-7; D is unclear. V lost 1 base and J lost 4, with 8 bases in between. Germline-derived CDR1 and CDR2 are SGHAT and FQDESV (reference sequence). The CDR3 has 13 amino acids. The CDR3 sequence: CASSLVRNYEQYF. The CDR3, as DNA: TGTGCCAGCAGCTTAGTTCGGAATTACGAGCAGTACTTC.

This chain uses TRBV29-1 with TRBJ2-1, with a possible D match to TRBD2 (5 bases). Trimming took 5 bases from V and 5 from J, leaving 13 bases between them. The CDR3 sequence is 13 residues long. Germline-derived CDR1 and CDR2 are SQVTM and ANQGSEA. The CDR3 bases are TGCAGCGTTAGGCTAGCTGGGGACAATGAGCAGTTCTTC. This sequence encodes CSVRLAGDNEQFF.

The table lists this clonotype with many counts. The chain combines TRBV11-2 with TRBJ2-1, with TRBD2 identical over 8 bases. From germline, CDR1 is SGHAT and CDR2 FQNNGV. Losses at the gene ends were 5 bases for V and 8 bases for J; bases not matched to a gene: 14. The CDR3 loop spans 16 amino acids. As DNA, the CDR3 is TGTGCCAGCAGCAGGCGGTGGGGTAGCGGGACCTATGAGCAGTTCTTC. As protein: CASSRRWGSGTYEQFF. The full variable domain, completed using reference TRBV11-2 and TRBJ2-1, is EAGVAQSPRYKIIEKRQSVAFWCNPISGHATLYWYQQILGQGPKLLIQFQNNGVVDDSQLPKDRFSAERLKGVDSTLKIQPAKLEDSAVYLCASSRRWGSGTYEQFFGPGTRLTVL.

This clonotype was detected many times. The CDR3 protein is CASSQDPRTGEGYTF. CDR3 bases: TGTGCCAGCAGCCAAGATCCAAGGACAGGGGAAGGCTACACCTTC. V usage is TRBV3-1 and J usage is TRBJ1-2; 9 bases are shared with TRBD1. V shed 0 bases, J shed 8 bases, and the junction held 7 bases outside the gene matches. Germline loops: CDR1 LGHDT, CDR2 YNNKEL (reference sequence). The CDR3 loop spans 15 amino acids.

This chain uses TRBV28 with TRBJ1-2; maybe TRBD1 (5 bases). This CDR3 comprises 14 residues. Looked up from germline, CDR1 is MDHEN and CDR2 is SYDVKM. V lost 6 bases and J lost 6, with 17 bases in between. The CDR3 nucleotides read TGTGCCAGCAGCTTCGACAGACCTTCCCATGGCTACACCTTC. It is translated as CASSFDRPSHGYTF.

The V call is TRBV12-3 or TRBV12-4, the J call TRBJ1-4; D is uncertain. There are 15 residues in the CDR3. V dropped 0 bases and J dropped 8 bases, with 13 bases sitting between them. CDR3 nucleotide sequence: TGTGCCAGCAGTTTAGCGACGGGCGTACCCGAAAAACTGTTTTTT. Translated, it gives CASSLATGVPEKLFF.

This clonotype was counted only a few times. The chain employs TRBV7-3 and TRBJ1-2, with TRBD1 as a possible D gene (6 bases). With 4 bases removed from V and 2 bases from J, the gap between germline ends came to 11 bases. CDR3 length: 14 amino acids. Germline V gives CDR1 SGHTA, CDR2 FQGTGA. DNA of the CDR3: TGTGCCAGCAGCTCACTAGGACAGAACTATGGCTACACCTTC. Its translation is CASSSLGQNYGYTF.